Here is one T cell receptor (beta chain) with its context. This CDR3 has 16 residues. Per germline, CDR1 SGHRS and CDR2 YFSETQ. Trimming pared 7 bases from V and 7 bases from J, leaving 21 bases between. Seattle patients were enrolled during active infection and followed longitudinally. TCRdb's table, derived via immunoSEQ multiplex PCR, lists solely in-frame clones and lacks some. The sample yields some 110,000 clones, 92% seen once. The entry originates in a study of blood T cell repertoires in COVID-19. Background on the study: Nucleic acid was either cDNA or gDNA, and it came from T cells, B-cell-depleted T cells, or PBMCs.

Sequenced material: peripheral blood. The source of this sequence is a man aged 50 to 60 with COVID-19, enrolled during active disease. The chain couples TRBV5-1 to TRBJ1-6, with TRBD1 as a possible D gene (5 bases). CDR3 bases: TGCGCCAGCTCCGTCCGCACATCGGGGGACAATTCACCCCTCCACTTT. Translation gives CASSVRTSGDNSPLHF.